This TCR beta chain stems from a study of neurological immune-mediated disorders. In the case of this clonotype: Its target is unknown. The junction differs from germline at one of its ends, possibly a read error.

The method for making cDNA was 5'RACE, and it used 10-nucleotide random UMIs. TCRdb re-derived calls from the 5' RACE reads in MiXCR, one entry per CDR3 protein. The sample includes roughly 43,000 distinct CDR3 sequences, less than 2% seen only once; the top ten take under 2.5%. Study-wide points: No CDR3 amino acid sequences were shared by expanded clones across subjects, suggesting private repertoires in all groups.

Sequencing was done on a sample of PBMCs. The origin of this receptor is a middle-aged woman with multiple sclerosis.

The CDR3 protein is CASSKGRLNSPLHF. CDR3 DNA sequence: TGTGCCAGCAGTAAGGGCCGGTTAAATTCACCCCTCCACTTC. The chain carries TRBV6-5 and TRBJ1-6; D is ambiguous. This CDR3 spans 14 amino acids. CDR1 MNHEY and CDR2 SVGAGI come from the germline V gene.